This is a list of T cell receptor beta chains from one sample in a study of response to subunit inactivated influenza vaccine. MiXCR was run by TCRdb on the RT-PCR reads, yielding one entry per CDR3 protein. The profile shows about 160,000 distinct CDR3 sequences, about a tenth of them singletons. The starting material was non-naive T cells sorted from PBMCs, obtained 45 days after vaccination. All receptors come from a man in his fifties or sixties who received an inactivated influenza vaccine. CDR3s include the opening cysteine and the closing phenylalanine or tryptophan. The D gene is left open where the match is weak. Not every row has a clone size; where given, it reads once, few, many or a size class.

clone_size	d_call	v_call	j_call	cdr3_nt	cdr3_aa
many	TRBD1	TRBV5-1	TRBJ1-5	TGCGCCAGCAGCTCACGCCGGGACAGGGGGCCTTATAGCAATCAGCCCCAGCATTTT	CASSSRRDRGPYSNQPQHF
few	TRBD1	TRBV2	TRBJ1-5	TGTGCCAGCAGTGAAGCCTTACAGGGGCAGCCCCAGCATTTT	CASSEALQGQPQHF
many	TRBD1	TRBV12-3/TRBV12-4	TRBJ1-6	TGTGCCAGCAGTTGGGACAGTAATAATTCACCCCTCCACTTT	CASSWDSNNSPLHF
-	TRBD2	TRBV5-1	TRBJ2-7	TGCGCCAGCAGCTTGACAGCGGGAGGGCCTATTGACGAGCAGTACTTC	CASSLTAGGPIDEQYF
-	-	TRBV20-1	TRBJ2-7	TGCAGTGCTAGAGTTGACTCCAAGGGGTACGAGCAGTACTTC	CSARVDSKGYEQYF
few	-	TRBV3-1	TRBJ2-5	TGTGCCAGCAGCCAAGATACAGGACGGCAGACCCAGTACTTC	CASSQDTGRQTQYF
-	TRBD2	TRBV7-2	TRBJ2-7	TGTGCCAGCAGCTTAGCGCGGGAGGGGTCCTACGAGCAGTACTTC	CASSLAREGSYEQYF
-	TRBD2	TRBV6-2/TRBV6-3	TRBJ2-5	TGTGCCAGCAGGCCTCGAAACTTAGCGGGAGAAAGGGAGACCCAGTACTTC	CASRPRNLAGERETQYF
few	-	TRBV5-4	TRBJ1-2	TGTGCCAGCAGCTTGCCCGGTAACAACTATGGCTACACCTTC	CASSLPGNNYGYTF
-	TRBD1	TRBV10-3	TRBJ1-2	TGTGCCACCGGCGTTGACGGGACAGGGTATAACTATGGCTACACCTTC	CATGVDGTGYNYGYTF
few	-	TRBV7-2	TRBJ1-6	TGTGCCAGCAGCCCGTACAGGGCTTATAATTCACCCCTCCACTTT	CASSPYRAYNSPLHF
-	-	TRBV5-5	TRBJ1-5	TGTGCCAGCAGCTTGTCCGTTGATCAGCCCCAGCATTTT	CASSLSVDQPQHF
-	-	TRBV12-3/TRBV12-4	TRBJ2-7	TGTGCCAGCAGCCGAGACACAGCCTACGAGCAGTACTTC	CASSRDTAYEQYF
few	-	TRBV28	TRBJ2-1	TGTGCCAGCAGTTTATCCTACCTCTCCCCCCCCAATGAGCAGTTCTTC	CASSLSYLSPPNEQFF
-	-	TRBV30	TRBJ1-1	TGTGCCTGGGAAGCAGTTATGAACACTGAAGCTTTCTTT	CAWEAVMNTEAFF
many	-	TRBV7-3	TRBJ2-3	TGTGCCAGCAGCTTACAGGGTTCCACAGATACGCAGTATTTT	CASSLQGSTDTQYF
many	-	TRBV20-1	TRBJ2-1	TGCAGTGCACGGACATACGACGGTTACAATGAGCAGTTCTTC	CSARTYDGYNEQFF
-	TRBD2	TRBV4-2	TRBJ2-2	TGTGCCAGCATGCCGGGACTAGCGGGGGGACTGAACACCGGGGAGCTGTTTTTT	CASMPGLAGGLNTGELFF
many	-	TRBV20-1	TRBJ2-3	TGCAGTGCTAAAGCGACTAGCACAGATACGCAGTATTTT	CSAKATSTDTQYF
-	-	TRBV20-1	TRBJ2-1	TGCAGTGCTAGAGCAGCTTATTACAACTCCTACAATGAGCAGTTCTTC	CSARAAYYNSYNEQFF
many	-	TRBV20-1	TRBJ2-1	TGCAGTGCTCATCCCCCCATTCAGCACAGCTCCTACAATGAGCAGTTCTTC	CSAHPPIQHSSYNEQFF
-	-	TRBV25-1	TRBJ2-5	TGTGCCAGCAGTGAGCCGGGAGCACAAGAGACCCAGTACTTC	CASSEPGAQETQYF
-	TRBD1	TRBV20-1	TRBJ1-2	TGCAGTGCTAGGGACCCCAGGGGGGTCGCCTATGGCTACACCTTC	CSARDPRGVAYGYTF
-	TRBD1	TRBV30	TRBJ2-1	TGTGCCTGGAGTGCAGGGGGTGGGGTTAATGAGCAGTTCTTC	CAWSAGGGVNEQFF
-	-	TRBV14	TRBJ2-1	TGTGCCAGCAGCCGACACTCGCGAGGGGCATACAATGAGCAGTTCTTC	CASSRHSRGAYNEQFF
many	-	TRBV6-1	TRBJ2-3	TGTGCCAGCAGTGTAGGGGGCACAGATACGCAGTATTTT	CASSVGGTDTQYF
many	TRBD1	TRBV27	TRBJ1-3	TGTGCCAGCAGCCCAGACAGGGCCTCTGGAAACACCATATATTTT	CASSPDRASGNTIYF
many	TRBD2	TRBV20-1	TRBJ2-3	TGCAGTGCCTCCAAAGCGGGAGGGAGTTTGATTACAGATACGCAGTATTTT	CSASKAGGSLITDTQYF
-	TRBD2	TRBV20-1	TRBJ2-7	TGCAGTGCTAGGGGGACTAGCGGGACCGCTGCCGAGCAGTACTTC	CSARGTSGTAAEQYF
few	-	TRBV5-1	TRBJ1-2	TGCGCCAGCAGCCCCGATACAAACTGGGACTACACCTTC	CASSPDTNWDYTF
few	TRBD1	TRBV27	TRBJ2-3	TGTGCCAGCGGATCAACGCACCGGTCCACGACAGGGTTCACAGATACGCAGTATTTT	CASGSTHRSTTGFTDTQYF
many	-	TRBV28	TRBJ2-7	TGTGCCAGCAGTTTATATGCATCTCACGAGCAGTACTTC	CASSLYASHEQYF
many	-	TRBV10-2	TRBJ2-7	TGCGCCAGCAGTGAGTCAACAGGCCTACCCTACGAGCAGTACTTC	CASSESTGLPYEQYF
-	TRBD2	TRBV6-2/TRBV6-3	TRBJ2-7	TGTGCCAGCGGACTAGCGGGAGGAAGGGTCTACGAGCAGTACTTC	CASGLAGGRVYEQYF
-	-	TRBV21-1	TRBJ2-7	TGTGCCAGCAGCAAGTTACCACGGGACAGGAAGCTATGGGAGCAGTACTTC	CASSKLPRDRKLWEQYF
-	-	TRBV12-3/TRBV12-4	TRBJ1-2	TGTGCCAGCAGTTTAGGGAGACAGAGAGCTAACTATGGCTACACCTTC	CASSLGRQRANYGYTF
many	-	TRBV20-1	TRBJ1-2	TGCAGTGCTAGAGATCCCCCCAGGGAATCCATTAACTATGGCTACACCTTC	CSARDPPRESINYGYTF
few	-	TRBV11-3	TRBJ2-7	TGTGCCAGCAGCGGACAGACAGGCTACGAGCAGTACTTC	CASSGQTGYEQYF
-	-	TRBV7-9	TRBJ1-1	TGTGCCAGCAGCCTAACGCAGGGGACTGAAGCTTTCTTT	CASSLTQGTEAFF
-	TRBD2	TRBV24-1	TRBJ2-2	TGTGCCACCAGTGACCGGAAGGGGAGGACTAGCACCGGGGAGCTGTTTTTT	CATSDRKGRTSTGELFF
-	-	TRBV5-1	TRBJ2-7	TGCGCCAGCAGCCCGGACACTCGAGCCTACGAGCAGTACTTC	CASSPDTRAYEQYF
few	-	TRBV4-3	TRBJ1-5	TGCGCCAGCAGCCAAGAAATAGGGTCCTCTAATCAGCCCCAGCATTTT	CASSQEIGSSNQPQHF
many	-	TRBV5-1	TRBJ2-7	TGCGCCAGCGGCCATGTGGGTTACGAGCAGTACTTC	CASGHVGYEQYF
-	-	TRBV20-1	TRBJ2-3	TGCAGTGCTAGAGATCACGGGGCCTACGGCACAGATACGCAGTATTTT	CSARDHGAYGTDTQYF